One TCR beta chain is described in this entry. This specimen belongs to a study of blood T cell repertoires in COVID-19. Method: immunoSEQ multiplex PCR; TCRdb's copy keeps in-frame clones and lacks some. The sample has around 330,000 clones; 88% are singletons. What was sequenced was peripheral blood. The receptor was isolated from a woman in her 30s with COVID-19, enrolled during active disease.

CDR3 in amino acids: CASSQAVGQPYVGELFF. Here the CDR3 DNA reads TGTGCCAGCAGCCAAGCTGTCGGACAGCCCTACGTCGGGGAGCTGTTTTTT. This rearrangement joins TRBV4-2 to TRBJ2-2, with a possible D match to TRBD1 (6 bases). V was cut by 1 base and J by 7 bases, with 19 bases left in between. The CDR3 loop spans 17 amino acids. In germline, CDR1 is LGHNA, CDR2 YNFKEQ.